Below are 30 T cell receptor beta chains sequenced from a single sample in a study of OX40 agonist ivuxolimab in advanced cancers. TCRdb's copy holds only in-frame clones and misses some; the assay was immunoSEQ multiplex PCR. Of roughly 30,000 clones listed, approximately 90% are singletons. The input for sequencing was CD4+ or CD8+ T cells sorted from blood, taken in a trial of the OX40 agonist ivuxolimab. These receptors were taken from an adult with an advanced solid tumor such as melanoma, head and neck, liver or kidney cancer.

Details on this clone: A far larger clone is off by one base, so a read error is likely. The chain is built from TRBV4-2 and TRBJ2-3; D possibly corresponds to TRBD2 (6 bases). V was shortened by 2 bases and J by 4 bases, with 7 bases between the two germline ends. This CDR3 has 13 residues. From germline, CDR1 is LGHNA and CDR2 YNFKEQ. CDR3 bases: TGTGCCAGCAGCCAAAGGGAGGCAGATACGCAGTATTTT. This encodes CASSQREADTQYF.

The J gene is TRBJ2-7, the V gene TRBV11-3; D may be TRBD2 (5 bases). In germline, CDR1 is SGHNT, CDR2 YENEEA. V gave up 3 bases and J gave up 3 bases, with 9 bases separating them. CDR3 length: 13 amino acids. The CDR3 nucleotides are TGTGCCAGCAGCTTGGGGAGCCACTACGAGCAGTACTTC. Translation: CASSLGSHYEQYF.

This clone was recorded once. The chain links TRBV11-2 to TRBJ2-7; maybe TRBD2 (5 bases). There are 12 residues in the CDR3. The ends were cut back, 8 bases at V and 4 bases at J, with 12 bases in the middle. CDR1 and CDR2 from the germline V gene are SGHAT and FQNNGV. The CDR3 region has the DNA TGTGCCAGCCTGCTTCCGGGGTACGAGCAGTACTTC. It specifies CASLLPGYEQYF.

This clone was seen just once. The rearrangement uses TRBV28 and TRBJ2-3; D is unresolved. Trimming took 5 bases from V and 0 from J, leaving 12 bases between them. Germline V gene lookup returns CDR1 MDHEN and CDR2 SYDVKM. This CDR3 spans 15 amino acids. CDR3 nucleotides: TGTGCCAGCAGTATACAGTTTTCTAGCACAGATACGCAGTATTTT. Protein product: CASSIQFSSTDTQYF.

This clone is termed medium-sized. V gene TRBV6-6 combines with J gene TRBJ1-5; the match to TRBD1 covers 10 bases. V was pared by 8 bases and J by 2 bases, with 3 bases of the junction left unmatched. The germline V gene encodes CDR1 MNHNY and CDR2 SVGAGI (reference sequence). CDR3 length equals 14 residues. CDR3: CASGGTGGNQPQHF. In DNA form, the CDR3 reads TGTGCCAGCGGTGGGACAGGGGGCAATCAGCCCCAGCATTTT.

The CDR3 DNA follows: TGCGCCAGCAGTGCAGGGTCAGGGCAGCCCCAGCATTTT. It encodes CASSAGSGQPQHF. The chain is built from TRBV10-1 and TRBJ1-5, with D tentatively TRBD1 (5 bases). The CDR3 contains 13 residues. Trimming left V 4 bases short and J 7 bases short, with 11 bases between. CDR1 WNHNN and CDR2 SYGVQD come from the germline V gene (reference sequence).

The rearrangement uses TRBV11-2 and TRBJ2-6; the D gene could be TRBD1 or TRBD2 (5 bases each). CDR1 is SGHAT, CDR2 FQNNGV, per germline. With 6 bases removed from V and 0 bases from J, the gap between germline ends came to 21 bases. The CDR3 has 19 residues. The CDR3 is CASRPEGPLTYSGANVLTF. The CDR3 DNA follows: TGTGCCAGCAGACCCGAGGGGCCGCTTACTTACTCTGGGGCCAACGTCCTGACTTTC.

The CDR3 bases are TGTGCCAGCAGCGTCCCAGATGTCGGCGGGGACTATGGCTACACCTTC. Protein: CASSVPDVGGDYGYTF. J is TRBJ1-2 and V is TRBV9; D gene ambiguous. The CDR3 extends over 16 amino acids. Germline lookup yields CDR1 SGDLS and CDR2 YYNGEE. V was trimmed by 2 bases and J by 3 bases, leaving 17 bases between them.

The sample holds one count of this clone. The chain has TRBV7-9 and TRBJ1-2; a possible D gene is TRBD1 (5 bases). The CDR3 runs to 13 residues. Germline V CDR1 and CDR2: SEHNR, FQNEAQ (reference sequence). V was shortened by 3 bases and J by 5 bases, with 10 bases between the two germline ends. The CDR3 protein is CASSLRGVYGYTF. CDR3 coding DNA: TGTGCCAGCAGCTTGCGGGGGGTATATGGCTACACCTTC. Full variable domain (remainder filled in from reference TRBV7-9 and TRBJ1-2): DTGVSQNPRHKITKRGQNVTFRCDPISEHNRLYWYRQTLGQGPEFLTYFQNEAQLEKSRLLSDRFSAERPKGSFSTLEIQRTEQGDSAMYLCASSLRGVYGYTFGSGTRLTVV.

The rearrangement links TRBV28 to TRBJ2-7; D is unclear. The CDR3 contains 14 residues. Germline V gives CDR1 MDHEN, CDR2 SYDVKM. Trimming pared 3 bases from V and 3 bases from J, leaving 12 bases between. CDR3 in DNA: TGTGCCAGCAGTTTGTCCACTGAGATCTACGAGCAGTACTTC. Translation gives CASSLSTEIYEQYF.

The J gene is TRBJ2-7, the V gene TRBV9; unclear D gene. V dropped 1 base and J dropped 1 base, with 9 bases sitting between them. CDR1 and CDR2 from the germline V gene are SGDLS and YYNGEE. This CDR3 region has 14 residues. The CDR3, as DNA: TGTGCCAGCAGCGTAATCCAGCAGTCCTACGAGCAGTACTTC. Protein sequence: CASSVIQQSYEQYF.

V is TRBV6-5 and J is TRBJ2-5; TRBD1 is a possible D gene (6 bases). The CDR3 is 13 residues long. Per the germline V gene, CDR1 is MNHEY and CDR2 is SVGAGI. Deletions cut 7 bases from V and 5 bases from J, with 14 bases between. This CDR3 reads CASTSPGAETQYF. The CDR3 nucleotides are TGTGCCAGCACCTCCCCAGGGGCGGAGACCCAGTACTTC.

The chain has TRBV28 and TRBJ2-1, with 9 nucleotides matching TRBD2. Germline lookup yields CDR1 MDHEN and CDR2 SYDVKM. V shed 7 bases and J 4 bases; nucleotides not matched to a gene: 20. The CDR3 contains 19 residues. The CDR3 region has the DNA TGTGCCAGCATTCATGAGGTGGCTAGCGGGACCGGGTTTTACAATGAGCAGTTCTTC. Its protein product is CASIHEVASGTGFYNEQFF.

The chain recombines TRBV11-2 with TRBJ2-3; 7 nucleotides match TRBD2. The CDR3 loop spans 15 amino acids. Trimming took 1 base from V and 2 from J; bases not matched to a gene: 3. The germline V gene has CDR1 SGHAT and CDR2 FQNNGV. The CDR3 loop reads CASSLGTRFTDTQYF. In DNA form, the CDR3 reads TGTGCCAGCAGCTTAGGGACTAGATTCACAGATACGCAGTATTTT.

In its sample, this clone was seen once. CDR3: CASSLVGGLLSYEQYF. The CDR3 DNA sequence: TGTGCCAGCAGTTTAGTAGGGGGACTCCTTTCCTACGAGCAGTACTTC. The chain joins TRBV28 to TRBJ2-7, with D perhaps given as TRBD1 or TRBD2 (6 bases each). V lost 2 bases and J 1 base, leaving 15 bases between the germline ends. The CDR3 consists of 16 residues. Germline CDR1 MDHEN, CDR2 SYDVKM. Looking up the rest from reference TRBV28 and TRBJ2-7 gives the full variable domain: DVKVTQSSRYLVKRTGEKVFLECVQDMDHENMFWYRQDPGLGLRLIYFSYDVKMKEKGDIPEGYSVSREKKERFSLILESASTNQTSMYLCASSLVGGLLSYEQYFGPGTRLTVT.

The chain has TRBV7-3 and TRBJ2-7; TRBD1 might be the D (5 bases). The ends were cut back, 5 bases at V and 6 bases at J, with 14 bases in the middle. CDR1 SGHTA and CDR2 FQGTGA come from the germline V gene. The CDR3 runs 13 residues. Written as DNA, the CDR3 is TGTGCCAGCAGCGAACAGGTAGAATCCGAGCAGTACTTC. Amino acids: CASSEQVESEQYF.

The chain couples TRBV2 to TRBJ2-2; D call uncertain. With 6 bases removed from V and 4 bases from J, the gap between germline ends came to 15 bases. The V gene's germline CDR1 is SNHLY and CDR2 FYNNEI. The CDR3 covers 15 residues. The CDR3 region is CASSDPVSPTGELFF. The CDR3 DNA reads TGTGCCAGCAGCGATCCGGTTTCCCCCACCGGGGAGCTGTTTTTT. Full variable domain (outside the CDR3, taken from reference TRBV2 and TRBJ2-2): EPEVTQTPSHQVTQMGQEVILRCVPISNHLYFYWYRQILGQKVEFLVSFYNNEISEKSEIFDDQFSVERPDGSNFTLKIRSTKLEDSAMYFCASSDPVSPTGELFFGEGSRLTVL.

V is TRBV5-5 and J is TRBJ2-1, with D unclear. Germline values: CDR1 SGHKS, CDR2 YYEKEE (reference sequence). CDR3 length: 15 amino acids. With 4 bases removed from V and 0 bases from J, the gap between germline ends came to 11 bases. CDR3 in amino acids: CASSDDASSYNEQFF. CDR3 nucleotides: TGTGCCAGCAGCGACGACGCGAGCTCCTACAATGAGCAGTTCTTC.

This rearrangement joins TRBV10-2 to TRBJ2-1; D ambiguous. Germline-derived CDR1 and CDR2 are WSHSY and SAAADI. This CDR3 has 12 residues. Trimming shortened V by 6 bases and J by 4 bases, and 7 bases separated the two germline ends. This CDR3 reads CASRMGYNEQFF. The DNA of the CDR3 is TGCGCCAGCAGGATGGGATACAATGAGCAGTTCTTC.

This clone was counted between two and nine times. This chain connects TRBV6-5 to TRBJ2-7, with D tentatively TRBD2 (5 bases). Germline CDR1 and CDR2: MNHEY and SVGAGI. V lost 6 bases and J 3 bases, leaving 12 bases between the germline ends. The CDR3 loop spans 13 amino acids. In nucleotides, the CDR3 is TGTGCCAGCAGCCTCCCGGGGAACTACGAGCAGTACTTC. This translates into CASSLPGNYEQYF.

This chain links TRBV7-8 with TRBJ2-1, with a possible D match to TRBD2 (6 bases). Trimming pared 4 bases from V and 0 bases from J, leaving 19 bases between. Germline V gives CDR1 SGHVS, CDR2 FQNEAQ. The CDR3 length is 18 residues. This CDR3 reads CASSSHPVADSSYNEQFF. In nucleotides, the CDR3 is TGTGCCAGCAGCTCTCATCCTGTAGCGGATAGCTCCTACAATGAGCAGTTCTTC. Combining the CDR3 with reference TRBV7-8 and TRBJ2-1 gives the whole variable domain GAGVSQSPRYKVAKRGQDVALRCDPISGHVSLFWYQQALGQGPEFLTYFQNEAQLDKSGLPSDRFFAERPEGSVSTLKIQRTQQEDSAVYLCASSSHPVADSSYNEQFFGPGTRLTVL.

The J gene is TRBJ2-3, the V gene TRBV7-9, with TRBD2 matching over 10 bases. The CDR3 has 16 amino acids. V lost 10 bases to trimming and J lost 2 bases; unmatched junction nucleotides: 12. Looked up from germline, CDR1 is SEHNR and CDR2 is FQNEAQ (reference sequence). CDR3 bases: TGTGCCACCCGGGCGGTTAGCGGGGGGCACACAGATACGCAGTATTTT. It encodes CATRAVSGGHTDTQYF. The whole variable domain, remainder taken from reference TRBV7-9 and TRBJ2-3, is DTGVSQNPRHKITKRGQNVTFRCDPISEHNRLYWYRQTLGQGPEFLTYFQNEAQLEKSRLLSDRFSAERPKGSFSTLEIQRTEQGDSAMYLCATRAVSGGHTDTQYFGPGTRLTVL.

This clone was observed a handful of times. CDR3 in amino acids: CASRDTSSYEQYF. CDR3 DNA sequence: TGTGCCAGCAGGGATACTAGCTCCTACGAGCAGTACTTC. This sequence joins TRBV7-9 and TRBJ2-7, with a possible D match to TRBD2 (5 bases). Germline V CDR1 and CDR2: SEHNR, FQNEAQ (reference sequence). This CDR3 contains 13 residues. With 6 bases removed from V and 0 bases from J, the gap between germline ends came to 9 bases.

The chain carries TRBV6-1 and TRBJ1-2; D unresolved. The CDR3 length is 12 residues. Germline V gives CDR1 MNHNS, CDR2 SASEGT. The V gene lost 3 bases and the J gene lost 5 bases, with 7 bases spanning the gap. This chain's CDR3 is CASSDSHYGYTF. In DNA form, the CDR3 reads TGTGCCAGCAGTGATTCCCATTATGGCTACACCTTC.

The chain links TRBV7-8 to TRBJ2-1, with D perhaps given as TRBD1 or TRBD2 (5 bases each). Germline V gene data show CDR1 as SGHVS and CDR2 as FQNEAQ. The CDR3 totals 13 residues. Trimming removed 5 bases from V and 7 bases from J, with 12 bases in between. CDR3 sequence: CASSLMGVNEQFF. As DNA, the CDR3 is TGTGCCAGCAGCCTGATGGGGGTGAATGAGCAGTTCTTC.

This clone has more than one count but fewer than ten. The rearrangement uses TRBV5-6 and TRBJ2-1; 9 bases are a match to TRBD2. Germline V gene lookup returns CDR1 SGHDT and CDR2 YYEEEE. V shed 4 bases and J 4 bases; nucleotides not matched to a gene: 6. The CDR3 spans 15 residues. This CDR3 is CASSGALAGYNEQFF. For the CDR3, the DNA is TGTGCCAGCAGCGGCGCGCTAGCGGGGTACAATGAGCAGTTCTTC.

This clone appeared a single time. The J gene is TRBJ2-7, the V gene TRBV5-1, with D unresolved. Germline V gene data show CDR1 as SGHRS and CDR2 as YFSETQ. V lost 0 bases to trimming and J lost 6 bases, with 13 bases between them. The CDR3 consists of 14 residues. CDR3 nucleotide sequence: TGCGCCAGCAGCTTGGCCCCCGGTCCGGGCGAGCAGTACTTC. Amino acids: CASSLAPGPGEQYF. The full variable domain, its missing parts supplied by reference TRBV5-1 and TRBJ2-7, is KAGVTQTPRYLIKTRGQQVTLSCSPISGHRSVSWYQQTPGQGLQFLFEYFSETQRNKGNFPGRFSGRQFSNSRSEMNVSTLELGDSALYLCASSLAPGPGEQYFGPGTRLTVT.

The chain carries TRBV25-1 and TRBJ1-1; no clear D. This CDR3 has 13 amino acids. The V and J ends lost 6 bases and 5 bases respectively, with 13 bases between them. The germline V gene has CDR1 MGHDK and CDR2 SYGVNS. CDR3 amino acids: CASSRDSGTEAFF. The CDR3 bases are TGTGCCAGCAGCCGGGATTCGGGGACTGAAGCTTTCTTT. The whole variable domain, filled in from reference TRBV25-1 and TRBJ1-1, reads EADIYQTPRYLVIGTGKKITLECSQTMGHDKMYWYQQDPGMELHLIHYSYGVNSTEKGDLSSESTVSRIRTEHFPLTLESARPSHTSQYLCASSRDSGTEAFFGQGTRLTVV.

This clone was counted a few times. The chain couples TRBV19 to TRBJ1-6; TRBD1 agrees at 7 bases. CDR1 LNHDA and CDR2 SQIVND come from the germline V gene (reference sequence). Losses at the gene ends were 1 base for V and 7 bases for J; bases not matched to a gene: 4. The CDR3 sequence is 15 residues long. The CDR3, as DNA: TGTGCCAGTAGTATAGGTCCAGGGGGGAATTCACCCCTCCACTTT. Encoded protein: CASSIGPGGNSPLHF. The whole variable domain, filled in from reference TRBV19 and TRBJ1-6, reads DGGITQSPKYLFRKEGQNVTLSCEQNLNHDAMYWYRQDPGQGLRLIYYSQIVNDFQKGDIAEGYSVSREKKESFPLTVTSAQKNPTAFYLCASSIGPGGNSPLHFGNGTRLTVT.

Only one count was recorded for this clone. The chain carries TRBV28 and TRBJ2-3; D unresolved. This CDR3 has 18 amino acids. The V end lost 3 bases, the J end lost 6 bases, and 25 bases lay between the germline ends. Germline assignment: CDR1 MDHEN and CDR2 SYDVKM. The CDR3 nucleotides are TGTGCCAGCAGTTTCGGAAGGGCACGACCCCTAATATCGGATACGCAGTATTTT. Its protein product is CASSFGRARPLISDTQYF.